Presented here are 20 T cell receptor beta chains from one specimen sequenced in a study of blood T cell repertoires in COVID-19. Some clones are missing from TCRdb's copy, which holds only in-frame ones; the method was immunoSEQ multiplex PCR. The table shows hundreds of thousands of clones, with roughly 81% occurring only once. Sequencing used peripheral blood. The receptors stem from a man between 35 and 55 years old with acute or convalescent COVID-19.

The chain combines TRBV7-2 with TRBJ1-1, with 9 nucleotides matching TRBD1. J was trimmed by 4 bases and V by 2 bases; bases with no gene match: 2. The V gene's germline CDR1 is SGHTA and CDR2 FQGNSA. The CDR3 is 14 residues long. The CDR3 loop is CASSLSTGGTEAFF. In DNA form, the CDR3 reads TGTGCCAGCAGCTTATCGACAGGGGGCACTGAAGCTTTCTTT.

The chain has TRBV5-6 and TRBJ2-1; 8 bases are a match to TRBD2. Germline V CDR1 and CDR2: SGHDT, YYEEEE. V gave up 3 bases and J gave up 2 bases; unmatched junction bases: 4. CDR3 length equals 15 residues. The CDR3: CASSSGGDPYNEQFF. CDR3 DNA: TGTGCCAGCAGCTCCGGGGGGGACCCCTACAATGAGCAGTTCTTC. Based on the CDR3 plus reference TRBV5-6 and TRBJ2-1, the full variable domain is DAGVTQSPTHLIKTRGQQVTLRCSPKSGHDTVSWYQQALGQGPQFIFQYYEEEERQRGNFPDRFSGHQFPNYSSELNVNALLLGDSALYLCASSSGGDPYNEQFFGPGTRLTVL.

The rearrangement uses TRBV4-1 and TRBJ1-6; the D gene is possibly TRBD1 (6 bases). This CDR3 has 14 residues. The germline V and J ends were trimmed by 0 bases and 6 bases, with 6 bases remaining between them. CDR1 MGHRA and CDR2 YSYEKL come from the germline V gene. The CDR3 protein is CASSQEGGNSPLHF. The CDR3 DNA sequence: TGCGCCAGCAGCCAAGAAGGGGGTAATTCACCCCTCCACTTT.

DNA for the CDR3: TGTGCCAGCAGTCTAAAAAGCTCTGGAAACACCATATATTTT. Translated: CASSLKSSGNTIYF. The rearrangement joins TRBV6-5 to TRBJ1-3; D uncertain. Germline V gives CDR1 MNHEY, CDR2 SVGAGI. The CDR3 runs 14 residues. V was cut by 5 bases and J by 0 bases, with 8 bases left in between.

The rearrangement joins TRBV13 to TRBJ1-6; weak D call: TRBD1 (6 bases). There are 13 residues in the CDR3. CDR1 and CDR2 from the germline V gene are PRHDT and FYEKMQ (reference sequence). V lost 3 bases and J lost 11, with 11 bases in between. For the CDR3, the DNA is TGTGCCAGCAGCTTTGGGGGCCGTCCACCCCTCCACTTT. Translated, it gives CASSFGGRPPLHF.

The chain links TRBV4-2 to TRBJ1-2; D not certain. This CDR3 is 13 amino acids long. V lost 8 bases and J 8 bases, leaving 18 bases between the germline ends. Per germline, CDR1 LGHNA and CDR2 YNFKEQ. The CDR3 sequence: CASRRSDERGYTF. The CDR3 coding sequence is TGTGCCAGCCGGCGGTCGGATGAGCGCGGCTACACCTTC.

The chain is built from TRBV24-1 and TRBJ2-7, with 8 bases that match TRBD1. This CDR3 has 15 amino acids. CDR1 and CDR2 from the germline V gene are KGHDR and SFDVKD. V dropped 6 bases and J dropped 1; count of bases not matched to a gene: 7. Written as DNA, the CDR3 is TGTGCCACCAGTCCCACCGGGACAGGATCCTACGAGCAGTACTTC. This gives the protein CATSPTGTGSYEQYF.

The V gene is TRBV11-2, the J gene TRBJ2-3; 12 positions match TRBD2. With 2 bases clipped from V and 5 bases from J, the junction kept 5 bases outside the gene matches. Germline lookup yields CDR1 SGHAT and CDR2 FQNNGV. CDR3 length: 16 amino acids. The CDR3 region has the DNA TGTGCCAGCAGCTTAATTCTAGCGGGGGGGCAAGATACGCAGTATTTT. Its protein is CASSLILAGGQDTQYF.

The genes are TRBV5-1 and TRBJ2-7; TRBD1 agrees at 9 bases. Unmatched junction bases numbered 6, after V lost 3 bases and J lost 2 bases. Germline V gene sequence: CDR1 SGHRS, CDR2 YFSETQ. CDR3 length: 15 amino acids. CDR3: CASSSGTGRTYEQYF. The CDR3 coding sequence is TGCGCCAGCAGCTCCGGGACAGGGAGGACCTACGAGCAGTACTTC.

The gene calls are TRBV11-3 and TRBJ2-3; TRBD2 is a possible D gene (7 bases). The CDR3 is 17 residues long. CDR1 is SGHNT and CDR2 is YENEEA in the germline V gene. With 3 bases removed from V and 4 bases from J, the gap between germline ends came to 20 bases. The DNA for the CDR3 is TGTGCCAGCAGCTTGGGGGGCACGGGGGGCGGTGCAGATACGCAGTATTTT. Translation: CASSLGGTGGGADTQYF. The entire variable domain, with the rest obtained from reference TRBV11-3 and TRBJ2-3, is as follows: EAGVVQSPRYKIIEKKQPVAFWCNPISGHNTLYWYLQNLGQGPELLIRYENEEAVDDSQLPKDRFSAERLKGVDSTLKIQPAELGDSAVYLCASSLGGTGGGADTQYFGPGTRLTVL.

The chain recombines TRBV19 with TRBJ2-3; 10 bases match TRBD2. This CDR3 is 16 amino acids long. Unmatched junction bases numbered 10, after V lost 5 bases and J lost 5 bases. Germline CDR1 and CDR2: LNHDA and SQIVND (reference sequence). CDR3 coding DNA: TGTGCCAGTAGTCCCATTCCAGCGGGGGGGCTAGATACGCAGTATTTT. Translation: CASSPIPAGGLDTQYF.

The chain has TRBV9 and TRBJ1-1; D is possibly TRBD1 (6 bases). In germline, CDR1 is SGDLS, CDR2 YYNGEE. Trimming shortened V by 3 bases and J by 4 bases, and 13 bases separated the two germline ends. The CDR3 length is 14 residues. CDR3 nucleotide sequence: TGTGCCAGCAGCGCGCAGGGGTTAGGCACTGAAGCTTTCTTT. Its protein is CASSAQGLGTEAFF.

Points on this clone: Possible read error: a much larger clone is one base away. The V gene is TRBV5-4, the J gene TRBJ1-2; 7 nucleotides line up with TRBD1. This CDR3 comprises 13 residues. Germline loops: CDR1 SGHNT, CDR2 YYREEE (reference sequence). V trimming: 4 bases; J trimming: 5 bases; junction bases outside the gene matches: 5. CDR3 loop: CASSPDREYGYTF. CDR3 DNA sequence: TGTGCCAGCAGCCCCGACAGGGAGTATGGCTACACCTTC.

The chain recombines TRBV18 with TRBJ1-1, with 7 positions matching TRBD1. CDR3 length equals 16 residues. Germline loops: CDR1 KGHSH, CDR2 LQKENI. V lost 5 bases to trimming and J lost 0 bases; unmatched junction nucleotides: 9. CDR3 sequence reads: CASSSRQGEMNTEAFF. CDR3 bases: TGTGCCAGCTCATCCAGACAGGGTGAGATGAACACTGAAGCTTTCTTT.

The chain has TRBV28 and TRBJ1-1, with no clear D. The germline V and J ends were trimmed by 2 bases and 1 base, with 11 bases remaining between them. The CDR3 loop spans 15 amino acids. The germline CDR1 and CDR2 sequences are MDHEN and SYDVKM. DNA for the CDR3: TGTGCCAGCAGTTTAGAGAAGTCAGGGAACACTGAAGCTTTCTTT. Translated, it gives CASSLEKSGNTEAFF.

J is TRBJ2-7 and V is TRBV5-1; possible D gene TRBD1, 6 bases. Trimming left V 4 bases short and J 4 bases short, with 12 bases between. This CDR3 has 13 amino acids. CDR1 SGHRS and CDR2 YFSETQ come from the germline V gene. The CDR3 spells CASSMGQAYEQYF. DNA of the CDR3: TGCGCCAGCAGCATGGGACAAGCTTACGAGCAGTACTTC.

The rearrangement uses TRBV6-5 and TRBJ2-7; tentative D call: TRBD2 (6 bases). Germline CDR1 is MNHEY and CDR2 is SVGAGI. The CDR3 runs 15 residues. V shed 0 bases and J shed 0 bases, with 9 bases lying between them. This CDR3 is CASSYSWGGSYEQYF. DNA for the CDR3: TGTGCCAGCAGTTACTCTTGGGGAGGCTCCTACGAGCAGTACTTC.

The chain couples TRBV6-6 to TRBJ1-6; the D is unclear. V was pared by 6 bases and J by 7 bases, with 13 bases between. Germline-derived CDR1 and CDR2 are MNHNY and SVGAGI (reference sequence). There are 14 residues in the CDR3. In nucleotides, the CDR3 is TGTGCCAGCAGCCGTACCGGTACCAATTCACCCCTCCACTTT. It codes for CASSRTGTNSPLHF.

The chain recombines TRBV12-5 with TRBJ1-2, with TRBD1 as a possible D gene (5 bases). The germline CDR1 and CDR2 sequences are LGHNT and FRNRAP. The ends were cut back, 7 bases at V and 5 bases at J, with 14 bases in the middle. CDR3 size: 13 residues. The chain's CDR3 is CASAPFSGYGYTF. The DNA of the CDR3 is TGTGCTAGTGCCCCCTTCTCAGGGTATGGCTACACCTTC.

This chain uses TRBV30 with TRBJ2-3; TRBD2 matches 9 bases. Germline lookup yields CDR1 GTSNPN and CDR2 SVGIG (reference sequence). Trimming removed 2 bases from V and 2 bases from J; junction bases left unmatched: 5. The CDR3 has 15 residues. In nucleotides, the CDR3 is TGTGCCTGGAGTAAGGCGGGGGGGCCCACAGATACGCAGTATTTT. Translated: CAWSKAGGPTDTQYF.